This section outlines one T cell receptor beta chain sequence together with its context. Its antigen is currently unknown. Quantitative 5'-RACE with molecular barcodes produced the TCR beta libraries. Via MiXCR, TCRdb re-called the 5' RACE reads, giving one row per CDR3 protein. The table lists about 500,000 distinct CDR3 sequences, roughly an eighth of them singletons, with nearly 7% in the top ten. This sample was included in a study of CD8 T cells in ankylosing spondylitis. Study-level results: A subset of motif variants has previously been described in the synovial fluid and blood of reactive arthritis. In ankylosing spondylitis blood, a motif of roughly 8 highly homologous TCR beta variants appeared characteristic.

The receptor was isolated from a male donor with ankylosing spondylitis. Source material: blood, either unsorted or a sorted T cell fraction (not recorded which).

CDR3 nucleotide sequence: TGTGCCAGCAGCACGACAGGGGCAGAATTTGTCCCTCTGTTTTTT. Amino acids: CASSTTGAEFVPLFF. The chain links TRBV7-9 to TRBJ1-4; 8 nucleotides match TRBD1. The CDR3 runs 15 residues. Germline CDR1 is SEHNR and CDR2 is FQNEAQ (reference sequence). V was clipped by 5 bases and J by 14 bases; unmatched bases: 16.